The rows below give T cell receptor beta chains drawn from one sample of a study of cytomegalovirus exposure and HLA in healthy donors. The table came from immunoSEQ multiplex PCR; TCRdb's copy has only in-frame clones and leaves some out. Of tens of thousands of clones detected, 80% appear once; the ten largest clones hold around 6%. Sequenced sample: PBMCs. The receptors were gathered from a male donor in good health and CMV-seronegative. Each CDR3 is given with its conserved first and last residue. Fields, in order: clone size, D gene, V gene, J gene, CDR3 DNA, CDR3 protein. The D gene is left open where the match is weak. The size field is filled for only some rows; it gives once, few, many or a size class.

NA,TRBD1,TRBV10-2,TRBJ2-6,TGCGCCAGCAGTGAGCCGGACAGGACTGGGGCCAACGTCCTGACTTTC,CASSEPDRTGANVLTF
NA,TRBD1,TRBV7-2,TRBJ1-6,TGTGCCAGCAGCCAAATACAGGGGGCTTCACCCCTCCACTTT,CASSQIQGASPLHF
NA,TRBD2,TRBV11-2,TRBJ2-7,TGTGCCAGCAGCTTAGCGGGGGGGTCCCGAAGGGGGCAGTACTTC,CASSLAGGSRRGQYF
NA,TRBD1,TRBV6-1,TRBJ1-2,TGTGCCAGCAGCCCGGACAGGGGCCCCAACTATGGCCACACCTTC,CASSPDRGPNYGHTF
NA,TRBD1,TRBV2,TRBJ1-2,TGTGCCAGCAGTGTCCTCTCAGGGGGCTATGGCTACACCTTC,CASSVLSGGYGYTF
few,NA,TRBV2,TRBJ1-1,TGTGCCAGCAGTGAAGCCTTGTCTGGAGGAGGCACTGAAGCTTTCTTT,CASSEALSGGGTEAFF
NA,TRBD1,TRBV6-6,TRBJ1-2,TGTGCCAGCAGTTACCCGGGACAGGGTCTTAACTATGGCTACACCTTC,CASSYPGQGLNYGYTF
NA,NA,TRBV30,TRBJ2-1,TGTGCCTGGAATTCAGGCAGAACTTACAATGAGCAGTTCTTC,CAWNSGRTYNEQFF
NA,TRBD1,TRBV7-7,TRBJ2-7,TGTGCCAGCAGCTTAGGAGGACAGGGAACCACCTACGAGCAGTACTTC,CASSLGGQGTTYEQYF
NA,TRBD2,TRBV5-1,TRBJ2-3,TGCGCCAGCAGCGGAGCGGGGGTAGACACAGATACGCAGTATTTT,CASSGAGVDTDTQYF
NA,TRBD2,TRBV29-1,TRBJ2-3,TGCAGCGTTGAACGCGGGGGGCTAGGTTCAGATACGCAGTATTTT,CSVERGGLGSDTQYF
few,NA,TRBV18,TRBJ1-2,TGTGCCAGCTCACCATCTCAGGGTGGAGAAGGCTATGGCTACACCTTC,CASSPSQGGEGYGYTF
NA,NA,TRBV7-2,TRBJ2-1,TGTGCCAGCACCAGGGACTGGGGCAATGAGCAGTTCTTC,CASTRDWGNEQFF
NA,TRBD1,TRBV5-5,TRBJ1-4,TGTGCCAGCAGCTCAGCGGACAGGGGGGAAAAACTGTTTTTT,CASSSADRGEKLFF
few,NA,TRBV4-3,TRBJ1-1,TGCGCCAGCAGCTCAAACTACCCGGGTTTTGGCACTGAAGCTTTCTTT,CASSSNYPGFGTEAFF
NA,NA,TRBV6-1,TRBJ1-2,TGTGCCAGCAGTGAAGGAGCTAGTAGAGCCTATGGCTACACCTTC,CASSEGASRAYGYTF
few,TRBD1,TRBV2,TRBJ1-1,TGTGCCAGCAGGAGGACAGGGGCGTCGAACACTGAAGCTTTCTTT,CASRRTGASNTEAFF
NA,TRBD1,TRBV30,TRBJ1-2,TGTGCCTGGACCCAGGACAGGGAAGATGGCTACACCTTC,CAWTQDREDGYTF
NA,NA,TRBV7-2,TRBJ2-5,TGTGCCAGCAGCTCCTCATCGGGGACTTGGGAGACCCAGTACTTC,CASSSSSGTWETQYF
NA,TRBD2,TRBV4-2,TRBJ2-3,TGTGCCAGCAGCGATCTGACTAGCGGGGGGGCCGATACGCAGTATTTT,CASSDLTSGGADTQYF
NA,NA,TRBV5-5,TRBJ2-7,TGTGCCAGCAGCTTGGACAGGGACTACGAGCAGTACTTC,CASSLDRDYEQYF
NA,TRBD1,TRBV28,TRBJ1-1,TGTGCCAGCAGTTACCGGACAGGGTCTGAAGCTTTCTTT,CASSYRTGSEAFF
NA,TRBD2,TRBV7-2,TRBJ2-3,TGTGCCAGCAGCTTAGTAGCGGGGGGGCGCACAGATACGCAGTATTTT,CASSLVAGGRTDTQYF
NA,NA,TRBV18,TRBJ1-3,TGTGCCAGCTCCCCCGTCCTAATCCGGGTTAGTAGAAACACCATATATTTT,CASSPVLIRVSRNTIYF
NA,TRBD1,TRBV7-6,TRBJ1-5,TGTGCCAGCAGCTTAAGTCCGACAGGGCCCAGCAATCAGCCCCAGCATTTT,CASSLSPTGPSNQPQHF
NA,TRBD1,TRBV7-2,TRBJ1-6,TGTGCCAGCAGCAATCTAGGACAGGGGAATAATTCACCCCTCCACTTT,CASSNLGQGNNSPLHF
NA,TRBD1,TRBV7-9,TRBJ1-2,TGTGCCAGCAGCTTAAGGACAGGGGTACTCGATTATGGCTACACCTTC,CASSLRTGVLDYGYTF
NA,NA,TRBV6-1,TRBJ2-4,TGTGCCAGCAGTGACAGGGGACCGATAAACATTCAGTACTTC,CASSDRGPINIQYF
NA,TRBD2,TRBV6-1,TRBJ2-7,TGTGCCAGCAGTGAAGCCCTAGCGGGGGGAGACTACGAGCAGTACTTC,CASSEALAGGDYEQYF
once,NA,TRBV27,TRBJ2-7,TGTGCCAGCAGTTTCGACAGTTCAGTCTCCTACGAGCAGTACTTC,CASSFDSSVSYEQYF
NA,TRBD2,TRBV11-2,TRBJ2-7,TGTGCCAGCAGAAAATATCTAGCGGGGGCACCTCGCGAGCAGTACTTC,CASRKYLAGAPREQYF
NA,TRBD1,TRBV7-2,TRBJ2-5,TGTGCCAGCAGCTCCTCCGGGACAGGGGGGCAAGAGACCCAGTACTTC,CASSSSGTGGQETQYF
NA,TRBD1,TRBV30,TRBJ2-7,TGTGCCTGGAGTGTACGATTGACAGGGGGCTACGAGCAGTACTTC,CAWSVRLTGGYEQYF
NA,NA,TRBV7-9,TRBJ2-1,TGTGCCAGCAGCTTAGCGAGACAGTCCTACAATGAGCAGTTCTTC,CASSLARQSYNEQFF
NA,TRBD1,TRBV28,TRBJ1-2,TGTGCCAGCAGACCGGACAGGGGAGGAAGTCATGGCTACACCTTC,CASRPDRGGSHGYTF
few,TRBD1,TRBV15,TRBJ1-1,TGTGCCACCAGCAGAGATGGGACAGTGAACACTGAAGCTTTCTTT,CATSRDGTVNTEAFF